A selection of T cell receptor beta chains follows, all from one sample in a study of OX40 agonist ivuxolimab in advanced cancers. The method was immunoSEQ multiplex PCR; TCRdb's version includes in-frame clones alone and lacks a portion of them. Of approximately 38,000 clones listed, roughly 80% are singletons. The sequencing used CD4+ or CD8+ T cells sorted from blood, collected in a trial of the OX40 agonist ivuxolimab. The source is an adult with an advanced solid tumor such as melanoma, head and neck, liver or kidney cancer. Each CDR3 is given with its conserved first and last residue. The D gene is left open where the match is weak. Only some rows state a clone size, as once, few, many or a class for expanded clones.

j_call	d_call	clone_size	cdr3_length	v_call	cdr3_nt	cdr3_aa
TRBJ2-1	NA	NA	16	TRBV4-1	TGCGCCAGCAGCCCAACCCTGGGATTACGGCCTAGTGAGCAGTTCTTC	CASSPTLGLRPSEQFF
TRBJ2-1	TRBD2	once	16	TRBV4-1	TGCGCCAGCAGCCAAGAGGTTAGCGGGGTATTGGTTGAGCAGTTCTTC	CASSQEVSGVLVEQFF
TRBJ1-2	TRBD1	few	15	TRBV28	TGTGCCAGCAGCCTCCCAAACGACAGGGATGGGGGCTACACCTTC	CASSLPNDRDGGYTF
TRBJ2-7	NA	NA	12	TRBV28	TGTGCCAGCAGTTTGGGAACCTACGAGCAGTACTTC	CASSLGTYEQYF
TRBJ2-3	TRBD2	NA	16	TRBV7-3	TGTGCCAGCAGCTTAGACGGACTAGCGGACACAGATACGCAGTATTTT	CASSLDGLADTDTQYF
TRBJ2-4	NA	NA	15	TRBV6-6	TGTGCCAGCAGTTACCTGACAGGGGAGGGGAACATTCAGTACTTC	CASSYLTGEGNIQYF
TRBJ1-4	TRBD1	NA	16	TRBV18	TGTGCCAGCTCATCGGGACAGGGGGGAACTAATGAAAAACTGTTTTTT	CASSSGQGGTNEKLFF
TRBJ1-1	NA	NA	15	TRBV28	TGTGCCAGCAGTTCCCAATCGACACAGTACACTGAAGCTTTCTTT	CASSSQSTQYTEAFF
TRBJ1-5	NA	NA	18	TRBV6-1	TGTGCCAGCAGTGAATGGTTACATTCCCCCAGGAGCAATCAGCCCCAGCATTTT	CASSEWLHSPRSNQPQHF
TRBJ1-5	NA	NA	15	TRBV6-5	TGTGCCAGCAGTTATAGCGGGCTTAGCAATCAGCCCCAGCATTTT	CASSYSGLSNQPQHF
TRBJ2-7	NA	few	14	TRBV4-3	TGCGCCAGCAGCCAACTCTTGGGGCCCTACGAGCAGTACTTC	CASSQLLGPYEQYF
TRBJ1-2	TRBD1	NA	19	TRBV5-5	TGTGCCAGCAGCTTGGGTGGCAGGGGGCCGGGCAAGGGGAACTATGGCTACACCTTC	CASSLGGRGPGKGNYGYTF
TRBJ2-1	NA	NA	12	TRBV7-9	TGTGCCAGCAGCTTAGGAGGGGGAGAGCAGTTCTTC	CASSLGGGEQFF
TRBJ2-4	TRBD1	NA	14	TRBV11-1	TGTGCCAGCAGCGGGGGGACAGGGGGAAACATTCAGTACTTC	CASSGGTGGNIQYF
TRBJ1-1	NA	few	17	TRBV4-1	TGCGCCAGCAGCCAAGACCGGAGTAGGACGGTGAACACTGAAGCTTTCTTT	CASSQDRSRTVNTEAFF
TRBJ1-5	TRBD1	once	15	TRBV11-2	TGTGCCAGCAGCCGCCACGGGACAGGGGAGCAGCCCCAGCATTTT	CASSRHGTGEQPQHF
TRBJ2-7	NA	NA	15	TRBV9	TGTGCCAGCAGCGTAGCCGAACGGGAATCCTACGAGCAGTACTTC	CASSVAERESYEQYF
TRBJ2-7	TRBD1	once	15	TRBV6-5	TGTGCCAGCAGTGGTGAACAGGGGGGAGACTACGAGCAGTACTTC	CASSGEQGGDYEQYF
TRBJ2-2	NA	medium-sized	17	TRBV5-6	TGTGCCAGCAAAGCCGAAATTCGTTCGGATAACACCGGGGAGCTGTTTTTT	CASKAEIRSDNTGELFF
TRBJ1-6	NA	few	16	TRBV10-2	TGCGCCAGCAGTGAGAAGGGGCCCACCTATAATTCACCCCTCCACTTT	CASSEKGPTYNSPLHF
TRBJ2-3	TRBD2	NA	14	TRBV10-2	TGCGCCAGCGGCGGGGGGCAGTACACAGATACGCAGTATTTT	CASGGGQYTDTQYF
TRBJ2-7	TRBD1	once	15	TRBV6-6	TGTGCCAGCAGTCAGGGGACAGGGAGCTCCTACGAGCAGTACTTC	CASSQGTGSSYEQYF
TRBJ2-7	TRBD2	NA	16	TRBV27	TGTGCCAGCAGTTCCACCGGACTAGCGGGAGTCTACGAGCAGTACTTC	CASSSTGLAGVYEQYF
TRBJ2-7	NA	NA	16	TRBV7-9	TGTGCCAGCAGGGAAGGGGGGGTTGATTCGTCCTACGAGCAGTACTTC	CASREGGVDSSYEQYF
TRBJ2-2	NA	NA	15	TRBV5-1	TGCGCCAGCCGGAGAGCGTTAGCGAACACCGGGGAGCTGTTTTTT	CASRRALANTGELFF
TRBJ2-7	TRBD2	NA	14	TRBV18	TGTGCCAGCTCACCACGGACTAGCGGGGGCGAGCAGTACTTC	CASSPRTSGGEQYF
TRBJ1-5	TRBD1	NA	17	TRBV19	TGTGCCAGTAGTATAGTCGGGACAGTTTATAGCAATCAGCCCCAGCATTTT	CASSIVGTVYSNQPQHF
TRBJ2-5	TRBD1	NA	12	TRBV5-4	TGTGCCAGCGCTACAGGGGAAGAGACCCAGTACTTC	CASATGEETQYF
TRBJ1-2	NA	NA	13	TRBV10-1	TGCGCCACCTGGGACGGAGCTAACTATGGCTACACCTTC	CATWDGANYGYTF
TRBJ2-1	NA	NA	15	TRBV7-8	TGTGCCAGCAGCTTAGTCAGGGTCTCCTACAATGAGCAGTTCTTC	CASSLVRVSYNEQFF
TRBJ2-3	NA	NA	12	TRBV7-9	TGTGCCAGCATAGAGGGGGGCGATACGCAGTATTTT	CASIEGGDTQYF
TRBJ2-3	TRBD1	NA	15	TRBV7-8	TGTGCCAGCAGCTTAGGGAGGACAGGGTCCGATACGCAGTATTTT	CASSLGRTGSDTQYF
TRBJ2-7	NA	NA	12	TRBV7-2	TGTGCCAGCAGCGATCACTTCTACGAGCAGTACTTC	CASSDHFYEQYF
TRBJ2-7	NA	NA	14	TRBV6-6	TGTGCCAGCAGTTACTCCACGCCTTCCTACGAGCAGTACTTC	CASSYSTPSYEQYF
TRBJ2-2	TRBD1	NA	14	TRBV18	TGTGCCAGCTCACGGTACAGGGGCAGCGGGGAGCTGTTTTTT	CASSRYRGSGELFF
TRBJ2-7	NA	NA	15	TRBV6-6	TGTGCCAGCAGTCCTCGACCCGACAGCTCCTACGAGCAGTACTTC	CASSPRPDSSYEQYF
TRBJ1-1	NA	NA	13	TRBV28	TGTGCCAGCCACGGAGACCTTCGGACTGAAGCTTTCTTT	CASHGDLRTEAFF
TRBJ2-1	TRBD2	NA	14	TRBV2	TGTGCCAGCAGTGGCTTAGCGGGAGCTCTTGAGCAGTTCTTC	CASSGLAGALEQFF
TRBJ2-5	NA	NA	12	TRBV6-6	TGTGCCAGCAGTGGACTGAGAGAGACCCAGTACTTC	CASSGLRETQYF
TRBJ2-7	TRBD2	NA	14	TRBV7-3	TGTGCCAGCAGCGTGGGACTAGCGGGGGACGAGCAGTACTTC	CASSVGLAGDEQYF
TRBJ2-6	NA	NA	19	TRBV19	TGTGCCAGTAGTAAGAATTCATGGGGGACCAGCTCTGGGGCCAACGTCCTGACTTTC	CASSKNSWGTSSGANVLTF
TRBJ2-5	TRBD2	NA	16	TRBV14	TGTGCCAGCAGCCAAGGGGGCGGGGGTGCACAAGAGACCCAGTACTTC	CASSQGGGGAQETQYF
TRBJ1-6	NA	NA	15	TRBV27	TGTGCCAGCAGGGAGCTTAGAAGCACCTTTTCACCCCTCCACTTT	CASRELRSTFSPLHF
TRBJ2-2	TRBD2	NA	19	TRBV9	TGTGCCAGCAGCGTAGCTTTACGGACTAGCGGGGTGAACACCGGGGAGCTGTTTTTT	CASSVALRTSGVNTGELFF
TRBJ1-5	NA	once	15	TRBV4-3	TGCGCCAGCAGCCAAGTTCCTTATAGCAATCAGCCCCAGCATTTT	CASSQVPYSNQPQHF
TRBJ2-2	TRBD2	NA	17	TRBV19	TGTGCCAGTAGGAGACTAGCGGGAACGGAAGGCACCGGGGAGCTGTTTTTT	CASRRLAGTEGTGELFF
TRBJ2-7	NA	once	15	TRBV5-5	TGTGCCAGCAGCGCCGGGGACCTCTTACGCTACGAGCAGTACTTC	CASSAGDLLRYEQYF
TRBJ2-3	TRBD2	NA	13	TRBV11-2	TGTGCCAGCAGCATCTCTAGCGGAGATACGCAGTATTTT	CASSISSGDTQYF
TRBJ2-7	NA	once	13	TRBV7-8	TGTGCCAGCAGCGGGGGACGGAACTACGAGCAGTACTTC	CASSGGRNYEQYF
TRBJ1-3	NA	NA	17	TRBV18	TGTGCCAGCTCACCCCGGTATCCGGACGACTCTGGAAACACCATATATTTT	CASSPRYPDDSGNTIYF
TRBJ1-1	NA	NA	13	TRBV9	TGTGCCAGCAGCGTGGGGGTCGGCACTGAAGCTTTCTTT	CASSVGVGTEAFF
TRBJ1-2	TRBD1	few	12	TRBV30	TGTGCCTGGAGTATGACAGGGGATGGCTACACCTTC	CAWSMTGDGYTF
TRBJ2-7	NA	NA	13	TRBV4-1	TGCGCCAGCAGCCAAGATTCGGGGTTCGAGCAGTACTTC	CASSQDSGFEQYF
TRBJ2-3	NA	NA	14	TRBV6-5	TGTGCCAGCAGGCCGGGACGGATCACAGATACGCAGTATTTT	CASRPGRITDTQYF
TRBJ2-5	TRBD1	NA	15	TRBV18	TGTGCCAGCTCACCACCCCTAAACAGGGGCGAGACCCAGTACTTC	CASSPPLNRGETQYF
TRBJ1-6	NA	NA	12	TRBV6-5	TGTGCCAGCAGCCCAGCGGTTTCACCCCTCCACTTT	CASSPAVSPLHF
TRBJ1-1	TRBD1	NA	15	TRBV7-8	TGTGCCAGCAGCCTACGGACAGGGGGAGGGACTGAAGCTTTCTTT	CASSLRTGGGTEAFF